This TCR beta chain was profiled in a study of T cells after yellow fever vaccination. Study overall: Preparation used SMART-Seq v4 Ultra Low Input for the low-cell-number fractions. General study points: Across the CD4 and CD8 compartments, a small share of clonotypes was present in both. The booster saw the reappearance of most primary-vaccination clones (approximately 97% CD4, 80% to 90% CD8).

As regards this clonotype: What it recognizes is unknown.

TCRdb re-called the 5' RACE reads through MiXCR, storing one row per CDR3 protein. The sample carries 500,000 to 650,000 distinct CDR3 sequences, over 9% recorded once. The source of this sequence is a man aged 25 to 40 who received the YFV17D yellow fever vaccine. The sequenced sample was PBMCs, obtained on the day of the yellow fever booster vaccination.

The DNA of the CDR3 is TGTGCCAGTAGTGGGGGGGGACAGTTGAACACTGAAGCTTTCTTT. It yields the protein CASSGGGQLNTEAFF. The chain links TRBV19 to TRBJ1-1, with 7 bases fitting TRBD1. This CDR3 comprises 15 residues. The germline V gene encodes CDR1 LNHDA and CDR2 SQIVND (reference sequence). V dropped 5 bases and J dropped 0; count of bases not matched to a gene: 6.